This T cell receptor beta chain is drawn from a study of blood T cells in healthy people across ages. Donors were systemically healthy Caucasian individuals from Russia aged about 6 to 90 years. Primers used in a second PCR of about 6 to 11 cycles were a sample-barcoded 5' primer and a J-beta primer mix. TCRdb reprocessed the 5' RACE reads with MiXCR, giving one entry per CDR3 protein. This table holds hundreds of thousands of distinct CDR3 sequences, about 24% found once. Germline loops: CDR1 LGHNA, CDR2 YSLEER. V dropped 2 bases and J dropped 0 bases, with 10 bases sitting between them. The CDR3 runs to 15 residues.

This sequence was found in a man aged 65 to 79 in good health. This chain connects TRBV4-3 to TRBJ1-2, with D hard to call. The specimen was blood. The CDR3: CASSQRHNSNYGYTF. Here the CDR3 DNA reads TGCGCCAGCAGCCAAAGACACAACTCTAACTATGGCTACACCTTC.